This record concerns one T cell receptor (beta chain) sequence. This entry comes from a study of T cells in narcolepsy. Profiling relied on immunoSEQ multiplex PCR, and the TCRdb table lists in-frame clones only, not all of them. This sample carries about 32,000 clones, about 90% of them seen once, and the ten largest clones take over 0.8%. Germline CDR1 reads MNHEY; CDR2 reads SVGAGI. V was shortened by 5 bases and J by 5 bases, with 13 bases between the two germline ends. The CDR3 spans 15 residues. Material: CD45RA- memory CD4+ T cells from PBMCs. The chain is built from TRBV6-5 and TRBJ1-6, with a possible D match to TRBD1 (5 bases). This TCR came from a human donor with narcolepsy. The CDR3 protein is CASSTHQGNNSPLHF. The DNA of the CDR3 is TGTGCCAGCAGTACCCACCAGGGCAATAATTCACCCCTCCACTTT.